This T cell receptor beta chain is from a study of B cell selection in AIRE deficiency. Looked up from germline, CDR1 is ENHRY and CDR2 is SYGVKD. Trimming cost V 10 bases and J 9 bases; bases outside gene matches: 11. The CDR3 is 13 amino acids. This clone was recorded a few times. Regulatory T cells were sorted as CD4+CD25hiCD127low/negative cells. Clones were read by immunoSEQ multiplex PCR, and TCRdb kept only the in-frame ones, dropping some. There are 20,000 to 30,000 clones in the sample; approximately 90% occur only once, and less than 1.5% lies in the top ten. The receptor was derived from a human donor in good health. The sample taken for sequencing was CD4+CD25+ Tregs sorted from PBMCs. This chain uses TRBV10-3 with TRBJ1-2, with 10 positions matching TRBD1. The CDR3 sequence is CATEGQGTSSYTF. In nucleotides, the CDR3 is TGTGCCACCGAGGGACAGGGGACTAGTAGCTACACCTTC.